The present entry profiles one TCR beta chain with its context. Its specificity is unknown. Trimming took off 6 bases at V and 14 bases at J, with 18 bases between the two ends. This CDR3 contains 12 residues. Carried by the TCR beta cDNA libraries were unique molecular identifiers. TCRdb redid the calling of the PCR reads with MiXCR, one entry per CDR3 protein. Altogether under 650,000 distinct CDR3 sequences are present, roughly 46% being singletons, with the ten largest covering more than 1.5%. The source of the sample is a study of post-analysis software for immune sequencing data. Overall study findings and caveats: Pronounced co-clustering by F measure was evident among identically batched samples. Controls had lower frequencies than patients of roughly five TRBV segments, which included TRBV5-6, TRBV5-1 and TRBV20-1.

V gene TRBV12-3 or TRBV12-4 combines with J gene TRBJ2-3; D is undetermined. The receptor was derived from a girl between 5 and 17 years old with multiple sclerosis. The sample taken for sequencing was blood. This CDR3 is CASRHGEEKLYF. For the CDR3, the DNA is TGTGCCAGCAGGCACGGAGAAGAAAAACTGTATTTT.